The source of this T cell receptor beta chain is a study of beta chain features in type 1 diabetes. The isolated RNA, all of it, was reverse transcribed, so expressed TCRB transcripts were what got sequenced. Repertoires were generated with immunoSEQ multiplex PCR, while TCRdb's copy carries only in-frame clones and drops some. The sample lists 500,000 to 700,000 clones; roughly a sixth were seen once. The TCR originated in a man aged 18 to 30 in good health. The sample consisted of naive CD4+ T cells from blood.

The CDR3 loop reads CASSQEKGQYGYTF. Here the CDR3 DNA reads TGCGCCAGCAGCCAAGAAAAAGGGCAGTATGGCTACACCTTC. This chain joins TRBV4-3 and TRBJ1-2; no clear D. This CDR3 has 14 amino acids. The germline gives CDR1 LGHNA, CDR2 YSLEER. The V end lost 0 bases, the J end lost 5 bases, and 10 bases lay between the germline ends.